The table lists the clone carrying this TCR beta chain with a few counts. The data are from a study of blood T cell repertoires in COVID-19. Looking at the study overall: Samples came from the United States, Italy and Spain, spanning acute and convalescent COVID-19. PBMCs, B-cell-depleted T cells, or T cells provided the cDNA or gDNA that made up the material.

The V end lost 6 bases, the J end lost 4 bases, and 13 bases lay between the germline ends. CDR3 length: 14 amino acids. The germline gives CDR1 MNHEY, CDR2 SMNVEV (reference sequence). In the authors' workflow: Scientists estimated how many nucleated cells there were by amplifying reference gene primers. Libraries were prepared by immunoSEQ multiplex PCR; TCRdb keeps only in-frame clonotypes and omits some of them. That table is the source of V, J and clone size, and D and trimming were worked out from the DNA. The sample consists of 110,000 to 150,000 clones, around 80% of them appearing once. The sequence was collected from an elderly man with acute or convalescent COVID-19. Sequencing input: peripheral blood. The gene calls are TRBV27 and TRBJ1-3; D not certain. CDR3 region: CASRVVSGGNTIYF. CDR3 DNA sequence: TGTGCCAGCAGGGTTGTGTCGGGGGGAAACACCATATATTTT.